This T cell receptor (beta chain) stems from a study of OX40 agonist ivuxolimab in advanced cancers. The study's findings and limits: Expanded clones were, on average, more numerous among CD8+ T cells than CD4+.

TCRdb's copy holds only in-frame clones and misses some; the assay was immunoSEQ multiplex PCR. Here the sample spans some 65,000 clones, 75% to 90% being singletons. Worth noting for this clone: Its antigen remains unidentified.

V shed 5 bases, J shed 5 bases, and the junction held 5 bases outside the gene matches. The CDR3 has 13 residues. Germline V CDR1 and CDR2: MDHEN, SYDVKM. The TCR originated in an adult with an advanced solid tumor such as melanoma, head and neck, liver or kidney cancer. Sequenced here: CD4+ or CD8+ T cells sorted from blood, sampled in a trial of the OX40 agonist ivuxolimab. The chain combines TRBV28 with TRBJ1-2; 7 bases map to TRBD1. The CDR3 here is CASSPGGQYGYTF. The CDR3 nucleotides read TGTGCCAGCAGTCCCGGGGGACAGTATGGCTACACCTTC.